Shown below are 13 T cell receptor beta chains from a single sample sequenced in a study of neoadjuvant anti-PD-1 for oral cavity cancer (dated by TCRdb to the early 2020s). Library generation was performed with the immunoSEQ multiplex PCR assay. TCRdb took over this immuneACCESS table, retaining in-frame rearrangements with V and J assigned. Such tables are incomplete; in checked studies, under half of the missing clones stem from an unresolved V gene, and the remainder is unexplained. The sample records about 39,000 clones, 65% to 85% of which are singletons. Of the sample, roughly 4.9% is held by the ten largest clones. What this sample's time point label stands for: after neoadjuvant nivolumab, at surgical resection. The material sequenced was PBMCs, taken after nivolumab (anti-PD-1) treatment. The receptors come from a person between 40 and 85 years old with oral cavity squamous cell carcinoma.

V and J are TRBV27 and TRBJ1-4; TRBD1 matches 7 bases. The CDR3 covers 15 residues. V was clipped by 6 bases and J by 3 bases; unmatched bases: 7. Looked up from germline, CDR1 is MNHEY and CDR2 is SMNVEV (reference sequence). The CDR3 DNA reads as TGTGCCAGCAGCCTCGAGGGACAGCCTAATGAAAAACTGTTTTTT. Residues: CASSLEGQPNEKLFF. The full variable domain, in which reference TRBV27 and TRBJ1-4 provide the parts outside the CDR3, is EAQVTQNPRYLITVTGKKLTVTCSQNMNHEYMSWYRQDPGLGLRQIYYSMNVEVTDKGDVPEGYKVSRKEKRNFPLILESPSPNQTSLYFCASSLEGQPNEKLFFGSGTQLSVL.

The J gene is TRBJ2-1, the V gene TRBV5-1; tentative D call: TRBD1 (5 bases). Looked up from germline, CDR1 is SGHRS and CDR2 is YFSETQ. The CDR3 consists of 15 residues. V lost 4 bases, J lost 5 bases, and 16 bases lay in between. The CDR3 spells CASSPSSRVDNEQFF. As DNA, the CDR3 is TGCGCCAGCAGCCCCAGTTCCAGGGTGGACAATGAGCAGTTCTTC.

This sequence joins TRBV19 and TRBJ2-1, with TRBD2 identical over 7 bases. Germline values: CDR1 LNHDA, CDR2 SQIVND (reference sequence). CDR3 length: 20 amino acids. V lost 6 bases to trimming and J lost 4 bases; unmatched junction nucleotides: 24. The CDR3 here is CASSTTKGRSQRGRYNEQFF. As DNA, the CDR3 is TGTGCCAGTAGCACTACAAAGGGACGGAGTCAGCGGGGAAGATACAATGAGCAGTTCTTC. Complete variable domain (other parts from reference TRBV19 and TRBJ2-1): DGGITQSPKYLFRKEGQNVTLSCEQNLNHDAMYWYRQDPGQGLRLIYYSQIVNDFQKGDIAEGYSVSREKKESFPLTVTSAQKNPTAFYLCASSTTKGRSQRGRYNEQFFGPGTRLTVL.

The gene calls are TRBV6-4 and TRBJ2-3, with 11 bases identical to TRBD1. Germline lookup yields CDR1 MRHNA and CDR2 SNTAGT. V lost 4 bases and J lost 5; bases outside the gene matches: 5. The CDR3 length is 15 residues. DNA for the CDR3: TGTGCCAGCAGTGTCGGGACAGGGGGAGGAGATACGCAGTATTTT. Translation: CASSVGTGGGDTQYF.

V is TRBV7-8 and J is TRBJ2-2; D remains unclear. The CDR3 has 17 residues. V lost 2 bases, J lost 4 bases, and 17 bases lay in between. The germline CDR1 and CDR2 sequences are SGHVS and FQNEAQ. CDR3 nucleotide sequence: TGTGCCAGCAGCTTATGGGAAGGGTTGCTAGGCACCGGGGAGCTGTTTTTT. This sequence encodes CASSLWEGLLGTGELFF.

This clone was seen a single time. The rearrangement links TRBV27 to TRBJ1-1; D is possibly TRBD1 (5 bases). The CDR3 is 15 residues long. Trimming shortened V by 5 bases and J by 0 bases, and 13 bases separated the two germline ends. Per the germline V gene, CDR1 is MNHEY and CDR2 is SMNVEV (reference sequence). The CDR3 spells CASSPLQVLNTEAFF. The DNA of the CDR3 is TGTGCCAGCAGTCCGCTACAGGTGCTGAACACTGAAGCTTTCTTT.

J is TRBJ1-1 and V is TRBV5-1; 8 bases are a match to TRBD1. The V and J ends lost 2 bases and 6 bases, in that order; junction bases with no gene match: 6. The length of the CDR3 is 14 residues. Per germline, CDR1 SGHRS and CDR2 YFSETQ. The CDR3, as DNA: TGCGCCAGCAGCTTCAGCGACAGGGGACCTGAAGCTTTCTTT. It is translated as CASSFSDRGPEAFF.

V usage is TRBV6-1 and J usage is TRBJ1-5; D gene ambiguous. This CDR3 has 12 amino acids. Germline V lookup: CDR1 MNHNS, CDR2 SASEGT. The V end lost 8 bases, the J end lost 11 bases, and 16 bases lay between the germline ends. The chain's CDR3 is CASSLSGQSQHF. Written as DNA, the CDR3 is TGTGCCAGCTCGTTGTCCGGCCAGTCCCAGCATTTT.

This clone turned up a few times. The chain employs TRBV28 and TRBJ2-3, with 16 bases identical to TRBD2. Germline V lookup: CDR1 MDHEN, CDR2 SYDVKM. V lost 6 bases, J lost 6 bases, and 15 bases stayed unmatched. This CDR3 has 19 residues. The chain's CDR3 is CASSPLRGLAGGAQDTQYF. The CDR3 bases are TGTGCCAGCAGCCCCTTGAGGGGACTAGCGGGAGGGGCCCAGGATACGCAGTATTTT.

The chain recombines TRBV7-8 with TRBJ2-2, with D maybe TRBD1 (5 bases). CDR1 is SGHVS, CDR2 FQNEAQ, per germline. V shed 0 bases and J shed 8 bases, with 13 bases lying between them. The CDR3 totals 15 residues. In DNA, the CDR3 is TGTGCCAGCAGCTTAGCGGGGCAGGCGGCAGGGGAGCTGTTTTTT. Its protein product is CASSLAGQAAGELFF.

The chain couples TRBV7-2 to TRBJ1-1; D unclear. Trimming took 4 bases from V and 0 from J, leaving 3 bases between them. Per the germline V gene, CDR1 is SGHTA and CDR2 is FQGNSA. This CDR3 spans 12 amino acids. The CDR3 nucleotides read TGTGCCAGCAGCTATATGAACACTGAAGCTTTCTTT. Encoded protein: CASSYMNTEAFF.

The V and J genes are TRBV13 and TRBJ2-1; 12 nucleotides line up with TRBD2. Germline-derived CDR1 and CDR2 are PRHDT and FYEKMQ (reference sequence). The CDR3 length is 16 residues. Trimming removed 4 bases from V and 6 bases from J; junction bases left unmatched: 7. The DNA for the CDR3 is TGTGCCAGCAGCTCTTTTTTGGGACTAGCGGGCAATGAGCAGTTCTTC. It is translated as CASSSFLGLAGNEQFF.

The chain employs TRBV6-5 and TRBJ1-6, with D perhaps matching TRBD1 (5 bases). Germline V lookup: CDR1 MNHEY, CDR2 SVGAGI. Trimming shortened V by 6 bases and J by 1 base, and 10 bases separated the two germline ends. The length of the CDR3 is 15 residues. CDR3 sequence: CASRERGSYNSPLHF. The CDR3 bases are TGTGCCAGCAGGGAAAGGGGATCCTATAATTCACCCCTCCACTTT.